This T cell receptor (beta chain) was captured by sequencing in a study of shared clonotypes between healthy human individuals. CDR1 and CDR2 from the germline V gene are MDHEN and SYDVKM. The CDR3 contains 12 residues. Trimming shortened V by 3 bases and J by 5 bases, and 7 bases separated the two germline ends. The assay was immunoSEQ multiplex PCR, and TCRdb's table has in-frame clones only and misses some. The sample consists of 2 million to 2.5 million clones, approximately 90% of them appearing once. The clonotype comes from a man aged 18 to 35 in good health. Some clones in this sample may be carry-over from other donors' samples. The chain combines TRBV28 with TRBJ1-2; no reliable D call. Sequenced: naive CD4+ T cells from PBMCs. Documented subset: CD45RA+ positively selected. In DNA form, the CDR3 reads TGTGCCAGCAGTTTTGACCAATATGGCTACACCTTC. Amino acid sequence: CASSFDQYGYTF.